The 11 T cell receptor beta chains below were found in one sample sequenced in a study of naive and memory T cell subsets. Study observations and caveats: A few larger clonotypes appeared in naive repertoires, especially CD8, possibly memory cells re-expressing CD45RA.

No antigen is known for these receptors. Two oligonucleotides, mixed equimolar, formed the beta constant-region primer covering TRBC1 and TRBC2. Nested alpha and beta constant-region primers with the SP2 primer drove four PCR rounds on ligated cDNA. TCRdb re-called the UMI-ligation and nested PCR reads through MiXCR, storing one row per CDR3 protein. Among around 93,000 distinct CDR3 sequences listed, 10% to 12% were seen once. Sequenced: naive CD4+ T cells from blood. Receptors were obtained from a human donor in good health.

J is TRBJ1-4 and V is TRBV20-1, with no clear D. V was cut by 4 bases and J by 7 bases, with 10 bases left in between. This CDR3 region has 12 residues. The germline V gene has CDR1 DFQATT and CDR2 SNEGSKA (reference sequence). CDR3 nucleotides: TGCAGTGCTAAAGGGATGGGTGAAAAACTGTTTTTT. Protein: CSAKGMGEKLFF.

The chain uses TRBV6-2 or TRBV6-3 and TRBJ2-2; 8 bases map to TRBD1. Germline V CDR1 and CDR2: MNHEY, SVGEGT. Germline trimming cut 4 bases from V and 5 bases from J; bases unmatched to any gene: 15. The CDR3 is made up of 18 amino acids. In nucleotides, the CDR3 is TGTGCCAGCAGTTGGACAGGGAGATACACCTCGGGGACCGGGGAGCTGTTTTTT. Its protein is CASSWTGRYTSGTGELFF.

There are many counts of this clonotype. The V call is TRBV7-2, the J call TRBJ2-7; 10 bases are shared with TRBD2. V shed 0 bases, J shed 10 bases, and the junction held 12 bases outside the gene matches. This CDR3 spans 16 amino acids. CDR1 SGHTA and CDR2 FQGNSA come from the germline V gene. In nucleotides, the CDR3 is TGTGCCAGCAGCTTAGCCTGGAGCGGGAGGGTCCCAGAACAGTACTTC. Translation: CASSLAWSGRVPEQYF.

This clonotype was counted a few times. The V and J genes are TRBV10-3 and TRBJ2-3; D perhaps matches TRBD2 (6 bases). The CDR3 has 12 amino acids. Trimming shortened V by 5 bases and J by 6 bases, and 9 bases separated the two germline ends. The V gene's germline CDR1 is ENHRY and CDR2 SYGVKD. The CDR3 DNA follows: TGTGCCATCAGTACGACTAGTGATACGCAGTATTTT. Residues: CAISTTSDTQYF.

This clonotype has a handful of counts. This sequence joins TRBV20-1 and TRBJ2-1; 9 nucleotides agree with TRBD2. This CDR3 is 23 amino acids long. The germline V gene encodes CDR1 DFQATT and CDR2 SNEGSKA (reference sequence). Germline trimming cut 0 bases from V and 1 base from J; bases unmatched to any gene: 25. Here the CDR3 DNA reads TGCAGTGCTAGAGACATCGGACTAGCGAGTCGCGGGAGACGGGGTGATTCCTACAATGAGCAGTTCTTC. It translates to CSARDIGLASRGRRGDSYNEQFF.

The gene calls are TRBV20-1 and TRBJ2-3; D may be TRBD2 (5 bases). This CDR3 has 13 amino acids. Germline V gene data show CDR1 as DFQATT and CDR2 as SNEGSKA (reference sequence). V lost 4 bases to trimming and J lost 2 bases, with 10 bases between them. The CDR3 DNA sequence: TGCAGTGCTACCCGGGGTGCCACAGATACGCAGTATTTT. This codes for CSATRGATDTQYF.

As regards this clonotype: Possible read error: a much larger clone is one base away. V usage is TRBV7-3 and J usage is TRBJ2-3; D might be TRBD2 (5 bases). Germline CDR1 and CDR2: SGHTA and FQGTGA. The CDR3 length is 13 residues. Trimming took off 8 bases at V and 3 bases at J, with 12 bases between the two ends. Here the CDR3 reads CASSPGKTDTQYF. CDR3 bases: TGTGCCAGCTCCCCCGGGAAGACAGATACGCAGTATTTT.

This clonotype was seen many times. The CDR3 is CASSFSGAGETQYF. CDR3 nucleotide sequence: TGTGCCAGCAGCTTCTCGGGAGCGGGGGAGACCCAGTACTTC. The chain recombines TRBV7-2 with TRBJ2-5; 7 positions agree with TRBD2. This CDR3 region has 14 residues. The J segment lost 5 bases and the V segment lost 3 bases, leaving 6 bases of the junction unmatched. Germline loops: CDR1 SGHTA, CDR2 FQGNSA.

The chain recombines TRBV6-1 with TRBJ1-5; tentatively, D is TRBD1 (5 bases). Per germline, CDR1 MNHNS and CDR2 SASEGT. Trimming shortened V by 6 bases and J by 5 bases, and 20 bases separated the two germline ends. The CDR3 sequence is 16 residues long. In DNA, the CDR3 is TGTGCCAGCAGGGAACACAGATGGGGGAACTATCAGCCCCAGCATTTT. This codes for CASREHRWGNYQPQHF.

This clonotype has a handful of counts. The chain uses TRBV25-1 and TRBJ2-7; 9 bases are shared with TRBD1. This CDR3 comprises 16 residues. Germline assignment: CDR1 MGHDK and CDR2 SYGVNS. V shed 5 bases, J shed 3 bases, and the junction held 11 bases outside the gene matches. The CDR3: CASSSRGQGKFYEQYF. The CDR3 region has the DNA TGTGCCAGCAGTTCCCGGGGACAGGGAAAATTCTACGAGCAGTACTTC.

Note on this clonotype: A read error may be the cause here, since a much bigger clone is one base away. The chain joins TRBV6-2 or TRBV6-3 to TRBJ2-1; D may be TRBD1 (6 bases). The V gene's germline CDR1 is MNHEY and CDR2 SVGEGT. The CDR3 is 13 residues long. This CDR3 is CASSNSRGNEQFF. The CDR3 bases are TGTGCCAGCAGTAACTCGAGGGGGAATGAGCAGTTCTTC.